The clone carrying this T cell receptor beta chain was recorded once. The antigen remains undetermined. With 60 Vbeta and 13 Jbeta primers, the PCR was carried out. The data were produced by immunoSEQ multiplex PCR, yet TCRdb's version contains in-frame clones alone and is incomplete. This table has over 65,000 clones, 65% to 70% appearing once. This record belongs to a study of cytomegalovirus exposure and HLA in healthy donors. Findings of the study overall: In a later analysis, CMV-associated beta chains were mostly HLA-associated, it appeared. Equally common other TCR beta chains were less clonally expanded than HLA-associated ones, a later analysis found.

The CDR3 length is 17 residues. V lost 6 bases and J lost 5, with 25 bases in between. Germline CDR1 reads SNHLY; CDR2 reads FYNNEI. Healthy bone marrow donors supplied every sample. The specimen was PBMCs. This clonotype originated in a woman aged 45-60 years in good health and CMV-seropositive. The chain couples TRBV2 to TRBJ1-1; a possible D gene is TRBD1 (5 bases). As DNA, the CDR3 is TGTGCCAGCAGGCGGGGCTCAGGCATCGTAGTTCGTACTGAAGCTTTCTTT. The encoded protein is CASRRGSGIVVRTEAFF. Full variable domain (outside the CDR3, taken from reference TRBV2 and TRBJ1-1): EPEVTQTPSHQVTQMGQEVILRCVPISNHLYFYWYRQILGQKVEFLVSFYNNEISEKSEIFDDQFSVERPDGSNFTLKIRSTKLEDSAMYFCASRRGSGIVVRTEAFFGQGTRLTVV.